This T cell receptor beta chain emerged from a study of shared clonotypes between healthy human individuals. The study, taken as a whole, reports: The study generally estimated greater richness for naive than memory subsets.

150 to 250 ng DNA, tens of thousands of T cell genomes, went into each sorted-subset replicate PCR. Produced via immunoSEQ multiplex PCR; TCRdb's table is partial and in-frame only. The repertoire consists of 2 million to 2.5 million clones, with more than 90% occurring once and the leading ten covering roughly 0.13%. All the donors were Caucasian adults who lived in Nashville, Tennessee. In the case of this clone: Its antigen remains unknown.

The V end was cut by 6 bases, the J end by 0 bases, with 12 bases between. Looked up from germline, CDR1 is SQVTM and CDR2 is ANQGSEA. The CDR3 spans 14 residues. The sequencing sample was made of naive CD4+ T cells sorted from blood. The sample's subset: CD45RA+ positively selected. The sequence came from a man aged 18 to 30 in good health. The chain links TRBV29-1 to TRBJ2-4, with D possibly called TRBD1 or TRBD2 (5 bases each). CDR3 in amino acids: CSVTPGLAKNIQYF. CDR3 in DNA: TGCAGCGTAACACCGGGGCTAGCCAAAAACATTCAGTACTTC.